The 15 T cell receptor beta chains below all came from one sample that was sequenced in a study of T cells after yellow fever vaccination. TCRdb analysed the 5' RACE reads with MiXCR anew, one entry per CDR3 protein. Altogether 300,000 to 400,000 distinct CDR3 sequences are present, 6% to 8% being singletons, with the ten largest covering about 15%. Source: PBMCs, taken 5 days after the yellow fever booster vaccination. The receptors here all came from a man aged 25-40 years who received the YFV17D yellow fever vaccine.

This clonotype appeared a few times. This chain uses TRBV24-1 with TRBJ2-1, with a weak D call TRBD2 (6 bases). The germline gives CDR1 KGHDR, CDR2 SFDVKD. The V end lost 3 bases, the J end lost 0 bases, and 14 bases lay between the germline ends. The CDR3 is made up of 17 amino acids. CDR3: CATSDPSSESSYNEQFF. The DNA of the CDR3 is TGTGCCACCAGTGATCCGTCTAGCGAGAGCTCCTACAATGAGCAGTTCTTC.

The chain combines TRBV5-1 with TRBJ2-2; TRBD2 matches 12 bases. Germline CDR1 reads SGHRS; CDR2 reads YFSETQ. The CDR3 loop spans 15 amino acids. V dropped 6 bases and J dropped 8; count of bases not matched to a gene: 8. DNA of the CDR3: TGCGCCAGCACCCCAGGACTAGCGGGATCAGGGGAGCTGTTTTTT. The encoded protein is CASTPGLAGSGELFF.

V gene TRBV29-1 combines with J gene TRBJ1-2, with a tentative D call TRBD1 (5 bases). CDR1 is SQVTM, CDR2 ANQGSEA, per germline. This CDR3 has 12 residues. V shed 7 bases and J shed 4 bases, with 13 bases lying between them. The CDR3 region is CSDATGGYGYTF. The CDR3 nucleotides read TGCAGCGATGCTACAGGTGGCTATGGCTACACCTTC.

This clonotype was picked up a small number of times. The chain joins TRBV6-2 or TRBV6-3 to TRBJ2-5, with a tentative D call TRBD1 (6 bases). V shed 5 bases and J shed 1 base, with 8 bases lying between them. The CDR3 length is 13 residues. Germline V gene sequence: CDR1 MNHEY, CDR2 SVGEGT. DNA for the CDR3: TGTGCCAGCAGTACAGGGCCCCAAGAGACCCAGTACTTC. It translates to CASSTGPQETQYF.

The chain is built from TRBV23-1 and TRBJ2-3; no clear D. TRBV23-1 is an ORF, and what it does is uncertain. The germline V and J ends were trimmed by 10 bases and 3 bases, with 11 bases remaining between them. The CDR3 consists of 12 residues. CDR3 nucleotide sequence: TGCGCCACCCCTTTGGATACAGATACGCAGTATTTT. Translation gives CATPLDTDTQYF.

The rearrangement links TRBV29-1 to TRBJ2-4, with 8 bases fitting TRBD2. The V gene end was trimmed by 4 bases and the J gene end by 7 bases; junction bases not matched to a gene: 6. Germline lookup yields CDR1 SQVTM and CDR2 ANQGSEA. CDR3 size: 13 residues. CDR3 sequence: CSVGSGSGNIQYF. The CDR3 DNA reads TGCAGCGTTGGGAGCGGGAGTGGGAACATTCAGTACTTC.

There are many counts of this clonotype. The chain employs TRBV29-1 and TRBJ2-7, with 13 bases identical to TRBD2. CDR3 length equals 14 residues. Germline values: CDR1 SQVTM, CDR2 ANQGSEA. The junction had 5 bases not matched to a gene; V was cut back by 2 bases and J by 7 bases. CDR3 nucleotides: TGCAGCGTTGAACGGACTAGCGGGGGCCTGGAGCAGTACTTC. Its protein product is CSVERTSGGLEQYF.

This clonotype was seen more than once but under ten times. The chain links TRBV20-1 to TRBJ2-5, with 8 bases aligning to TRBD2. This CDR3 comprises 15 residues. CDR1 and CDR2 (germline): DFQATT, SNEGSKA (reference sequence). Losses at the gene ends were 6 bases for V and 3 bases for J; bases not matched to a gene: 12. In nucleotides, the CDR3 is TGCAGTGCCTGGATGATCGGGAGGGGTAAAGAGACCCAGTACTTC. Encoded protein: CSAWMIGRGKETQYF.

CDR3 nucleotides: TGCAGCGTTGAGATGGAGGCGGAGATCACAGATACGCAGTATTTT. Its protein is CSVEMEAEITDTQYF. V and J are TRBV29-1 and TRBJ2-3, with a weak D call TRBD2 (5 bases). V was clipped by 3 bases and J by 2 bases, with 15 bases between them. Germline V gene sequence: CDR1 SQVTM, CDR2 ANQGSEA. The CDR3 spans 15 residues.

This clonotype was recorded at least ten times. The V call is TRBV29-1, the J call TRBJ2-7; possibly TRBD1 for D (6 bases). The germline V and J ends were trimmed by 7 bases and 2 bases, with 18 bases remaining between them. Germline CDR1 reads SQVTM; CDR2 reads ANQGSEA. CDR3 length: 14 residues. CDR3 sequence (DNA): TGCAGCGCCCTGTTAACGGGACAACCCTACGAGCAGTACTTC. Translation: CSALLTGQPYEQYF.

This clonotype occurred a few times. The CDR3 DNA is TGTGCCACCAGTGATACCTCCGGGACTTTCTCCTACAATGAGCAGTTCTTC. Translation gives CATSDTSGTFSYNEQFF. This chain uses TRBV24-1 with TRBJ2-1; TRBD2 might be the D (6 bases). CDR1 is KGHDR and CDR2 is SFDVKD in the germline V gene. V was cut by 3 bases and J by 0 bases, with 14 bases left in between. CDR3 size: 17 residues.

The V and J genes are TRBV6-2 or TRBV6-3 and TRBJ2-3; 16 bases align to TRBD2. The CDR3 covers 17 residues. CDR1 and CDR2 (germline): MNHEY, SVGEGT. J gave up 3 bases and V 8 bases, and 8 bases lay outside the gene matches. DNA for the CDR3: TGTGCCAGCGGGGGACTAGCGGGAGGGCCTTGGACAGATACGCAGTATTTT. Its translation is CASGGLAGGPWTDTQYF.

Only a few counts were recorded for this clonotype. The chain combines TRBV11-3 with TRBJ2-3; 7 positions match TRBD2. Per the germline V gene, CDR1 is SGHNT and CDR2 is YENEEA. V lost 5 bases and J lost 6; bases outside the gene matches: 14. This CDR3 comprises 16 residues. CDR3 residues: CASSLSVAGAGDTQYF. The CDR3 region has the DNA TGTGCCAGCAGCCTTAGCGTCGCGGGAGCGGGTGATACGCAGTATTTT.

This clonotype showed up just a few times. The CDR3 nucleotides are TGTGCCAGCAGTGTTCGACCCGGGACAGCCACAGATACGCAGTATTTT. Translation gives CASSVRPGTATDTQYF. The chain uses TRBV25-1 and TRBJ2-3, with 7 bases lining up with TRBD1. The CDR3 sequence is 16 residues long. Germline CDR1 MGHDK, CDR2 SYGVNS. The trim removed 4 bases at V and 2 bases at J, leaving 9 bases unmatched.

This clonotype has more than one count but fewer than ten. The CDR3 spells CASSSGLAGGPSYEQYF. The CDR3 DNA reads as TGTGCCAGCAGCTCCGGACTAGCGGGAGGCCCCTCCTACGAGCAGTACTTC. The chain links TRBV7-2 to TRBJ2-7; 14 bases match TRBD2. Germline CDR1 and CDR2: SGHTA and FQGNSA. With V trimmed by 4 bases and J by 0 bases, 5 bases remained unmatched. The CDR3 spans 17 residues.